The rows below give T cell receptor beta chains drawn from one sample of a study of shared clonotypes between healthy human individuals. Clones were sequenced by immunoSEQ multiplex PCR, and TCRdb holds only the in-frame ones, with some missing. The table records roughly 700,000 clones, about nine tenths of them present only once. Sample: memory CD8+ T cells from PBMCs. The receptors come from a young man in good health. Some clones in this sample may be carry-over from other donors' samples. Each CDR3 is given with its conserved first and last residue. Fields, in order: V gene, D gene, J gene, clone size, CDR3 DNA, CDR3 protein. A D gene is named only where the DNA matches it firmly. A row's size may be missing; if present it is once, few, many or a size class.

V: TRBV5-1
D: .
J: TRBJ2-1
size: once
DNA: TGCGCCAGCAGCTTGACGGCACCCGTGGTCAATGAGCAGTTCTTC
CDR3: CASSLTAPVVNEQFF

V: TRBV2
D: .
J: TRBJ2-1
size: .
DNA: TGTGCCAGCAGTGTGGGGCGGGACAGCTCCTACAATGAGCAGTTCTTC
CDR3: CASSVGRDSSYNEQFF

V: TRBV29-1
D: .
J: TRBJ2-2
size: .
DNA: TGCAGCGTTTTTTTCGGCGGGGAGCTGTTTTTT
CDR3: CSVFFGGELFF

V: TRBV28
D: .
J: TRBJ2-7
size: .
DNA: TGTGCCAGCACAACTAGGCGGGGCTCCTACGAGCAGTACTTC
CDR3: CASTTRRGSYEQYF

V: TRBV9
D: TRBD2
J: TRBJ2-3
size: .
DNA: TGTGCCAGCAGCGTGGGACTAGCGGGCGGCACAGATACGCAGTATTTT
CDR3: CASSVGLAGGTDTQYF

V: TRBV4-1
D: TRBD2
J: TRBJ2-1
size: .
DNA: TGCGCCAGCAGCTACGGGACTAGTGGTGGCAATGAGCAGTTCTTC
CDR3: CASSYGTSGGNEQFF

V: TRBV11-2
D: .
J: TRBJ2-1
size: once
DNA: TGTGCCAGCAGCTTACTGAATGAGCAGTTCTTC
CDR3: CASSLLNEQFF

V: TRBV15
D: .
J: TRBJ2-7
size: .
DNA: TGTGCCACCAGCAGAGATCGAGGGGGAGACGAGCAGTACTTC
CDR3: CATSRDRGGDEQYF

V: TRBV7-6
D: .
J: TRBJ1-5
size: few
DNA: TGTGCCAGCAGCTTAGGACGAGGTCAGCCCCAGCATTTT
CDR3: CASSLGRGQPQHF

V: TRBV18
D: .
J: TRBJ1-1
size: .
DNA: TGTGCCAGCTCACCCCCCCCCAGACACCAAAACACTGAAGCTTTCTTT
CDR3: CASSPPPRHQNTEAFF

V: TRBV5-4
D: TRBD2
J: TRBJ2-4
size: .
DNA: TGTGCCAGCAGCTTGGCTAGCGGGGGGGACTCTGGATCAAGGAACATTCAGTACTTC
CDR3: CASSLASGGDSGSRNIQYF

V: TRBV30
D: .
J: TRBJ1-2
size: .
DNA: TGTGCCTGGCGGACTCTATATGGCTACACCTTC
CDR3: CAWRTLYGYTF

V: TRBV28
D: TRBD2
J: TRBJ2-1
size: .
DNA: TGTGCCAGCAGTTTGTTGACTAGCGGGCCTTACAATGAGCAGTTCTTC
CDR3: CASSLLTSGPYNEQFF

V: TRBV18
D: .
J: TRBJ2-1
size: once
DNA: TGTGCCAGCTCACCGCCTCCAGCGGATAAACCCCATGAGCAGTTCTTC
CDR3: CASSPPPADKPHEQFF

V: TRBV5-6
D: TRBD1
J: TRBJ1-5
size: .
DNA: TGTGCCAGCAGCACATGGGACAGCCTCGCGCCCCAGCATTTT
CDR3: CASSTWDSLAPQHF

V: TRBV5-4
D: TRBD2
J: TRBJ2-1
size: .
DNA: TGTGCCAGCAGCTTGGCCTGGCTAGCGGGTCAAGGGCGGGGCAATGAGCAGTTCTTC
CDR3: CASSLAWLAGQGRGNEQFF

V: TRBV5-8
D: .
J: TRBJ2-6
size: .
DNA: TGTGCCAGCAGCTTGCGCGGGGCCAACGTCCTGACTTTC
CDR3: CASSLRGANVLTF

V: TRBV5-4
D: TRBD1
J: TRBJ1-1
size: once
DNA: TGTGCCAGCAGCCTTACCGGGACAGGGGACACTGAAGCTTTCTTT
CDR3: CASSLTGTGDTEAFF

V: TRBV7-9
D: .
J: TRBJ1-5
size: .
DNA: TGTGCCAGTCACCGGGACAATCAGCCCCAGCATTTT
CDR3: CASHRDNQPQHF

V: TRBV9
D: TRBD1
J: TRBJ1-1
size: .
DNA: TGTGCCAGCAGCGTAGCCCTTGGAGACAGGGCGAACACTGAAGCTTTCTTT
CDR3: CASSVALGDRANTEAFF

V: TRBV6-5
D: .
J: TRBJ2-7
size: .
DNA: TGTGCCAGCAGTGTCTTCGAGGGGTCCTACGAGCAGTACTTC
CDR3: CASSVFEGSYEQYF

V: TRBV15
D: TRBD1
J: TRBJ2-7
size: .
DNA: TGTGCCACCCGGACAGGGAAGGACGAGCAGTACTTC
CDR3: CATRTGKDEQYF

V: TRBV27
D: .
J: TRBJ1-1
size: .
DNA: TGTGCCAGCAGTACGTGGCAGGGCACTGAAGCTTTCTTT
CDR3: CASSTWQGTEAFF

V: TRBV5-1
D: .
J: TRBJ2-7
size: .
DNA: TGCGCCAGCAGCCAAGGCCCCATGCGACTCGAGCAGTACTTC
CDR3: CASSQGPMRLEQYF

V: TRBV27
D: TRBD2
J: TRBJ2-3
size: .
DNA: TGTGCCAGCAGTTTAGCGGGAGGCGCGCAGTATTTT
CDR3: CASSLAGGAQYF

V: TRBV27
D: TRBD2
J: TRBJ2-7
size: .
DNA: TGTGCCAGCAGTTTAACGGTCCCGGTACGGGACTACTCCTACGAGCAGTACTTC
CDR3: CASSLTVPVRDYSYEQYF

V: TRBV6-5
D: .
J: TRBJ2-2
size: .
DNA: TGTGCCAGCAGTTACACCGAGGGTTACACCGGGGAGCTGTTTTTT
CDR3: CASSYTEGYTGELFF

V: TRBV10-1
D: TRBD1
J: TRBJ2-7
size: .
DNA: TGCGCCAGCAGTGACACGCCGGGACAGGGGGTCTCCTACGAGCAGTACTTC
CDR3: CASSDTPGQGVSYEQYF

V: TRBV7-9
D: .
J: TRBJ1-3
size: .
DNA: TGTGCCAGCAGCTTCGGGGGAAACACCATATATTTT
CDR3: CASSFGGNTIYF

V: TRBV30
D: .
J: TRBJ1-2
size: .
DNA: TGTGCCTGGAGTGAGCCAGGGGATGGCTACACCTTC
CDR3: CAWSEPGDGYTF

V: TRBV30
D: .
J: TRBJ2-1
size: .
DNA: TGTGCCTGGAGTGATAATGAGCAGTTCTTC
CDR3: CAWSDNEQFF

V: TRBV6-5
D: .
J: TRBJ1-2
size: .
DNA: TGTGCCAGCAGTTACTCAAGACTAACCCGATCCTATGGCTACACCTTC
CDR3: CASSYSRLTRSYGYTF

V: TRBV27
D: .
J: TRBJ2-6
size: .
DNA: TGTGCCAGCAGCTTCATGGCCAACGTCCTGACTTTC
CDR3: CASSFMANVLTF

V: TRBV4-1
D: TRBD1
J: TRBJ1-1
size: .
DNA: TGCGCCAGCAGCGCACTACAGGGGGCGGGAACTGAAGCTTTCTTT
CDR3: CASSALQGAGTEAFF

V: TRBV27
D: TRBD2
J: TRBJ2-1
size: .
DNA: TGTGCCAGCAGTCGAAATAGCGGGAGCCGGGGGAATGAGCAGTTCTTC
CDR3: CASSRNSGSRGNEQFF

V: TRBV5-4
D: .
J: TRBJ1-1
size: many
DNA: TGTGCCAGCAGCTTGGAGAGGGGTAGGCCTGAAGCTTTCTTT
CDR3: CASSLERGRPEAFF

V: TRBV4-1
D: .
J: TRBJ1-2
size: .
DNA: TGCGCCAGCAGCCAAGGGACTTGGAGAGACTCTAACTATGGCTACACCTTC
CDR3: CASSQGTWRDSNYGYTF

V: TRBV4-1
D: .
J: TRBJ1-1
size: .
DNA: TGCGCCAGCAGCCAAGATAGGCAGGGAAGTGTAGAAGCTTTCTTT
CDR3: CASSQDRQGSVEAFF

V: TRBV5-1
D: .
J: TRBJ1-4
size: .
DNA: TGCGCCAGCAGCTTGGGCCCAGGGGATGCAACTAATGAAAAACTGTTTTTT
CDR3: CASSLGPGDATNEKLFF

V: TRBV7-6
D: .
J: TRBJ2-3
size: once
DNA: TGTGCCAGCAGCTCCCTTACGGATACGCAGTATTTT
CDR3: CASSSLTDTQYF

V: TRBV25-1
D: .
J: TRBJ2-1
size: .
DNA: TGTGCCAGCAGTGAGCAAAGGGGGGAGTCCTACAATGAGCAGTTCTTC
CDR3: CASSEQRGESYNEQFF

V: TRBV7-9
D: .
J: TRBJ2-3
size: .
DNA: TGTGCCAGCAGCTCCGGGATCACAGATACGCAGTATTTT
CDR3: CASSSGITDTQYF

V: TRBV9
D: .
J: TRBJ1-2
size: few
DNA: TGTGCCAGCAGCGTAGGGAGTGTTAACTATGGCTACACCTTC
CDR3: CASSVGSVNYGYTF

V: TRBV7-2
D: TRBD1
J: TRBJ1-1
size: .
DNA: TGTGCCAGCAGCGGGAGGGACAGGGGGGTTTCGGAAGCTTTCTTT
CDR3: CASSGRDRGVSEAFF

V: TRBV28
D: .
J: TRBJ2-1
size: .
DNA: TGTGCCAGCAGCCCGTCGAGGTCACGCGTTACTGAGCAGTTCTTC
CDR3: CASSPSRSRVTEQFF

V: TRBV9
D: .
J: TRBJ2-3
size: .
DNA: TGTGCCAGCAGCCCCGGGCGGGGCAGCCACACAGATACGCAGTATTTT
CDR3: CASSPGRGSHTDTQYF

V: TRBV28
D: .
J: TRBJ2-3
size: .
DNA: TGTGCCAGCAGTACTAGACAGCTCACAGATACGCAGTATTTT
CDR3: CASSTRQLTDTQYF

V: TRBV29-1
D: .
J: TRBJ1-1
size: few
DNA: TGCAGCGTGCAGGGCCTTTGGGCTTTCTTT
CDR3: CSVQGLWAFF

V: TRBV28
D: .
J: TRBJ2-2
size: .
DNA: TGTGCCAGCAGTTTTGGTAGTAATACCGGGGAGCTGTTTTTT
CDR3: CASSFGSNTGELFF

V: TRBV15
D: .
J: TRBJ2-5
size: .
DNA: TGTGCCACCAGCAGATCCCGGGCCCTCGTGCAAGAGACCCAGTACTTC
CDR3: CATSRSRALVQETQYF

V: TRBV7-9
D: .
J: TRBJ2-3
size: .
DNA: TGTGCCAGCAGCTTCTTGTGGGGTGCCACAGATACGCAGTATTTT
CDR3: CASSFLWGATDTQYF

V: TRBV7-9
D: .
J: TRBJ2-1
size: .
DNA: TGTGCCAGCAGCTTAGGCTCCAATGAGCAGTTCTTC
CDR3: CASSLGSNEQFF

V: TRBV7-9
D: .
J: TRBJ2-7
size: .
DNA: TGTGCCAGCAGCCCGGGAAGAACCTACGAGCAGTACTTC
CDR3: CASSPGRTYEQYF

V: TRBV5-1
D: .
J: TRBJ1-2
size: .
DNA: TGCGCCAGCAGCGGTGACTCCGCCGGCTATGGCTACACCTTC
CDR3: CASSGDSAGYGYTF

V: TRBV7-2
D: .
J: TRBJ2-1
size: .
DNA: TGTGCCAGCAGCTTAGGGGAGGGGGCTTCCAATGAGCAGTTCTTC
CDR3: CASSLGEGASNEQFF

V: TRBV6-5
D: .
J: TRBJ2-7
size: once
DNA: TGTGCCAGCAGTTACTCGAGGCAGCCCTACGAGCAGTACTTC
CDR3: CASSYSRQPYEQYF